The clone carrying this T cell receptor beta chain was counted ten times or more. Template material for amplifying TCR beta CDR3 regions consisted of RNA transcripts. Carried out on the TCR CDR3, a first-round RT-PCR used the HTBI primer set. TCRdb fed the multiplex PCR reads into MiXCR, producing one record per CDR3 protein. The sample yields about 410,000 distinct CDR3 sequences, roughly 14% seen once. The sample belongs to a study of T cells in Graves' hyperthyroidism and ophthalmopathy. V lost 4 bases and J lost 5; bases outside the gene matches: 3. CDR1 is MNHNS, CDR2 SASEGT, per germline. This CDR3 contains 13 residues.

The sequenced material came from blood. The sequence was collected from a man between 18 and 35 years old with Graves' ophthalmopathy. The chain links TRBV6-1 to TRBJ2-5; 8 bases match TRBD1. The CDR3 loop is CASSAGGAETQYF. The CDR3 nucleotides read TGTGCCAGCAGTGCAGGGGGCGCGGAGACCCAGTACTTC.